These 28 T cell receptor beta chains were sequenced from one sample in a study of siplizumab effects on memory and regulatory T cells. Some clones are missing from TCRdb's copy, which holds only in-frame ones; the method was immunoSEQ multiplex PCR. This sample has about 120,000 clones, with roughly 93% found just once. The material sequenced was non-Treg CD4+ T cells sorted from blood. Receptors were obtained from a human donor in good health.

V is TRBV7-2 and J is TRBJ1-1; 8 bases map to TRBD1. Germline lookup yields CDR1 SGHTA and CDR2 FQGNSA. V gave up 2 bases and J gave up 4 bases; unmatched junction bases: 3. CDR3 length equals 14 residues. CDR3 bases: TGTGCCAGCAGCTTAAGCCAGGGGGCCACTGAAGCTTTCTTT. Its protein is CASSLSQGATEAFF.

The CDR3: CASSLVPGGGQPQHF. The DNA of the CDR3 is TGTGCCAGCAGCTTAGTACCAGGGGGCGGTCAGCCCCAGCATTTT. The V and J genes are TRBV7-2 and TRBJ1-5, with 8 bases matching TRBD1. Trimming took 1 base from V and 6 from J; bases not matched to a gene: 5. CDR3 length equals 15 residues. Looked up from germline, CDR1 is SGHTA and CDR2 is FQGNSA.

The chain employs TRBV7-2 and TRBJ1-1, with D possibly being TRBD1 (5 bases). Trimming removed 4 bases from V and 3 bases from J, with 12 bases in between. Germline V gene lookup returns CDR1 SGHTA and CDR2 FQGNSA. The CDR3 spans 14 residues. CDR3 protein: CASSSGHRHTEAFF. The CDR3, as DNA: TGTGCCAGCAGCTCAGGACACCGTCACACTGAAGCTTTCTTT.

The gene calls are TRBV6-5 and TRBJ1-1, with D possibly TRBD1 on 6 matching bases. The germline V and J ends were trimmed by 5 bases and 0 bases, with 13 bases remaining between them. Germline values: CDR1 MNHEY, CDR2 SVGAGI. The CDR3 extends over 15 amino acids. The CDR3 nucleotides read TGTGCCAGCAGTGGCCCGGGACAATTGAACACTGAAGCTTTCTTT. As protein: CASSGPGQLNTEAFF.

V and J are TRBV5-4 and TRBJ2-1; 9 nucleotides agree with TRBD2. V shed 3 bases and J 2 bases; nucleotides not matched to a gene: 3. CDR1 SGHNT and CDR2 YYREEE come from the germline V gene (reference sequence). The length of the CDR3 is 15 residues. CDR3 bases: TGTGCCAGCAGCTCCAGCGGGGGGACCTACAATGAGCAGTTCTTC. It codes for CASSSSGGTYNEQFF.

The genes are TRBV6-5 and TRBJ1-1; TRBD1 is a possible D gene (6 bases). The V and J ends lost 0 bases and 1 base respectively, with 9 bases between them. The CDR3 is 15 amino acids. CDR1 and CDR2 from the germline V gene are MNHEY and SVGAGI. DNA for the CDR3: TGTGCCAGCAGTTACTCGGGGACAAAGAACACTGAAGCTTTCTTT. This translates into CASSYSGTKNTEAFF.

The rearrangement uses TRBV4-2 and TRBJ2-2; 12 bases align to TRBD1. The germline V gene has CDR1 LGHNA and CDR2 YNFKEQ. The ends lost 1 base at V and 7 bases at J; junction bases unmatched: 4. The CDR3 spans 16 residues. The CDR3 sequence: CASSQAGTGGYGELFF. CDR3 DNA sequence: TGTGCCAGCAGCCAAGCCGGGACAGGGGGCTACGGGGAGCTGTTTTTT.

This rearrangement joins TRBV7-9 to TRBJ2-5, with D maybe TRBD1 (5 bases). The CDR3 has 14 amino acids. Germline values: CDR1 SEHNR, CDR2 FQNEAQ (reference sequence). Trimming shortened V by 4 bases and J by 2 bases, and 11 bases separated the two germline ends. The CDR3 DNA sequence: TGTGCCAGCAGCTACCGGACACCTCAAGAGACCCAGTACTTC. This translates into CASSYRTPQETQYF.

The chain uses TRBV15 and TRBJ2-6; D is ambiguous. The CDR3 sequence is 13 residues long. Germline loops: CDR1 LNHNV, CDR2 YYDKDF (reference sequence). V was trimmed by 6 bases and J by 0 bases, leaving 3 bases between them. CDR3 sequence (DNA): TGTGCCACCAGGTACTCTGGGGCCAACGTCCTGACTTTC. Translated, it gives CATRYSGANVLTF.

This clone was detected once. This chain links TRBV7-9 with TRBJ2-5; 8 positions match TRBD2. Germline CDR1 SEHNR, CDR2 FQNEAQ (reference sequence). CDR3 size: 16 residues. V dropped 0 bases and J dropped 4; count of bases not matched to a gene: 7. In DNA form, the CDR3 reads TGTGCCAGCAGCTTAGCGCTGGGACTAGTAGCAGAGACCCAGTACTTC. Amino acid sequence: CASSLALGLVAETQYF.

V usage is TRBV7-3 and J usage is TRBJ2-6; no clear D gene. V was clipped by 4 bases and J by 7 bases, with 11 bases between them. There are 14 residues in the CDR3. Looked up from germline, CDR1 is SGHTA and CDR2 is FQGTGA. The CDR3 spells CASSYRANANVLTF. The CDR3 bases are TGTGCCAGCAGCTACCGGGCCAACGCCAACGTCCTGACTTTC.

The chain couples TRBV7-9 to TRBJ2-7; D unclear. Germline V CDR1 and CDR2: SEHNR, FQNEAQ (reference sequence). The CDR3 covers 13 residues. Trimming removed 1 base at V and 3 bases at J, with 7 bases between. CDR3 DNA: TGTGCCAGCAGCTTAGACACCGGCTACGAGCAGTACTTC. It codes for CASSLDTGYEQYF. Full variable domain (outside the CDR3, taken from reference TRBV7-9 and TRBJ2-7): DTGVSQNPRHKITKRGQNVTFRCDPISEHNRLYWYRQTLGQGPEFLTYFQNEAQLEKSRLLSDRFSAERPKGSFSTLEIQRTEQGDSAMYLCASSLDTGYEQYFGPGTRLTVT.

The chain links TRBV4-3 to TRBJ2-2; possibly TRBD2 for D (5 bases). The CDR3 is 15 residues long. Germline CDR1 reads LGHNA; CDR2 reads YSLEER. V lost 8 bases and J lost 4, with 17 bases in between. The DNA of the CDR3 is TGCGCCAGCGGGAGCGCGGACCTACTCACCGGGGAGCTGTTTTTT. It yields the protein CASGSADLLTGELFF.

CDR3 coding DNA: TGTGCCAGCTCACCGTCGGGGGCCTATAGCAATCAGCCCCAGCATTTT. It specifies CASSPSGAYSNQPQHF. The chain recombines TRBV18 with TRBJ1-5, with D possibly matching TRBD1 (6 bases). This CDR3 has 16 residues. Trimming left V 3 bases short and J 0 bases short, with 12 bases between. From germline, CDR1 is KGHSH and CDR2 LQKENI.

The chain links TRBV25-1 to TRBJ2-7; the D gene is possibly TRBD1 (5 bases). Per the germline V gene, CDR1 is MGHDK and CDR2 is SYGVNS. There are 13 residues in the CDR3. V lost 4 bases, J lost 3 bases, and 10 bases lay in between. The CDR3 nucleotides read TGTGCCAGCAGTGGACAGTTCATCTACGAGCAGTACTTC. Translating it yields CASSGQFIYEQYF.

The chain couples TRBV6-4 to TRBJ2-2; no definite D call. Looked up from germline, CDR1 is MRHNA and CDR2 is SNTAGT. V was shortened by 5 bases and J by 6 bases, with 10 bases between the two germline ends. The CDR3 is 13 residues long. The CDR3 loop is CASSPRGAGELFF. CDR3 DNA sequence: TGTGCCAGCAGTCCTCGCGGTGCCGGGGAGCTGTTTTTT.

This chain links TRBV4-3 with TRBJ2-2; a possible D gene is TRBD1 (6 bases). The CDR3 extends over 16 amino acids. Germline V lookup: CDR1 LGHNA, CDR2 YSLEER. The V end was cut by 3 bases, the J end by 1 base, with 12 bases between. DNA for the CDR3: TGCGCCAGCAGCCAGCCAGTCAGGGGGAACACCGGGGAGCTGTTTTTT. This codes for CASSQPVRGNTGELFF.

The rearrangement links TRBV6-5 to TRBJ1-2, with 11 bases fitting TRBD1. The V and J ends lost 6 bases and 4 bases, in that order; junction bases with no gene match: 1. In germline, CDR1 is MNHEY, CDR2 SVGAGI. The CDR3 covers 13 residues. The CDR3 loop reads CASRGQGGYGYTF. DNA of the CDR3: TGTGCCAGCAGGGGACAGGGGGGCTATGGCTACACCTTC.

The V call is TRBV9, the J call TRBJ2-3; 11 bases are a match to TRBD2. The germline CDR1 and CDR2 sequences are SGDLS and YYNGEE. J lost 6 bases, V lost 0 bases, and 12 bases had no gene match. The CDR3 runs to 18 residues. This CDR3 is CASSVAPRSGGAEDTQYF. The CDR3 region has the DNA TGTGCCAGCAGCGTAGCTCCCCGTAGCGGGGGGGCCGAGGATACGCAGTATTTT.

This clone showed up just once. The rearrangement links TRBV6-1 to TRBJ1-5, with a tentative D call TRBD1 (5 bases). The CDR3 runs 15 residues. V gave up 6 bases and J gave up 0 bases, with 12 bases separating them. Germline V gene lookup returns CDR1 MNHNS and CDR2 SASEGT. The CDR3 DNA reads TGTGCCAGCAGAGCCGGGACGGCTAGCAATCAGCCCCAGCATTTT. Protein product: CASRAGTASNQPQHF.

CDR3 sequence: CASSLWQGRNGELFF. CDR3 nucleotide sequence: TGTGCCAGCAGTTTATGGCAGGGGAGGAATGGGGAGCTGTTTTTT. The genes are TRBV28 and TRBJ2-2; D is perhaps TRBD1 or TRBD2 (6 bases each). CDR1 and CDR2 from the germline V gene are MDHEN and SYDVKM. Trimming shortened V by 0 bases and J by 8 bases, and 13 bases separated the two germline ends. This CDR3 is built from 15 residues.

The rearrangement joins TRBV5-6 to TRBJ1-2; D is undetermined. This CDR3 comprises 13 residues. V was pared by 4 bases and J by 8 bases, with 15 bases between. The germline CDR1 and CDR2 sequences are SGHDT and YYEEEE. The CDR3 coding sequence is TGTGCCAGCAGCCACCGGGTCTTTAGCGGCTACACCTTC. Protein: CASSHRVFSGYTF.

This clone appeared once. Other DNA sequences in this specimen translate into the identical CDR3. The rearrangement links TRBV28 to TRBJ1-2; TRBD1 is a possible D gene (5 bases). V gave up 2 bases and J gave up 4 bases, with 5 bases separating them. Looked up from germline, CDR1 is MDHEN and CDR2 is SYDVKM. The CDR3 has 12 residues. The chain's CDR3 is CASSLGGYGYTF. The CDR3 coding sequence is TGTGCCAGCAGTTTAGGGGGCTATGGCTACACCTTC.

In DNA, the CDR3 is TGTGCCAGCAGCGCCGGCCGGAACACTGAAGCTTTCTTT. Its protein product is CASSAGRNTEAFF. The chain has TRBV9 and TRBJ1-1, with D unclear. Trimming shortened V by 3 bases and J by 1 base, and 7 bases separated the two germline ends. CDR1 SGDLS and CDR2 YYNGEE come from the germline V gene. This CDR3 spans 13 amino acids.

The chain employs TRBV7-9 and TRBJ2-2; the D is unclear. The length of the CDR3 is 14 residues. Germline V gene lookup returns CDR1 SEHNR and CDR2 FQNEAQ (reference sequence). The V and J ends lost 3 bases and 4 bases respectively, with 9 bases between them. CDR3 region: CASSLLGSTGELFF. CDR3 DNA sequence: TGTGCCAGCAGCTTGTTAGGCAGCACCGGGGAGCTGTTTTTT.

V and J are TRBV6-5 and TRBJ1-1; unclear D gene. This CDR3 comprises 16 residues. Per germline, CDR1 MNHEY and CDR2 SVGAGI. Trimming shortened V by 4 bases and J by 2 bases, and 17 bases separated the two germline ends. The DNA for the CDR3 is TGTGCCAGCAGTTCTGGCTGGGTATCGAGTAACACTGAAGCTTTCTTT. Protein: CASSSGWVSSNTEAFF.

The sample holds one count of this clone. The chain combines TRBV6-1 with TRBJ1-5; D gene uncertain. There are 14 residues in the CDR3. V was trimmed by 3 bases and J by 0 bases, leaving 6 bases between them. In germline, CDR1 is MNHNS, CDR2 SASEGT. CDR3 DNA sequence: TGTGCCAGCAGTGAGGTTGATAGCAATCAGCCCCAGCATTTT. Residues: CASSEVDSNQPQHF.

The chain recombines TRBV5-6 with TRBJ2-7; D may be TRBD2 (6 bases). Germline V gene sequence: CDR1 SGHDT, CDR2 YYEEEE. This CDR3 has 16 amino acids. The V and J ends lost 2 bases and 3 bases respectively, with 18 bases between them. The CDR3 is CASSFYPGTDYYEQYF. The CDR3 DNA reads as TGTGCCAGCAGCTTTTACCCAGGGACGGACTACTACGAGCAGTACTTC.